The 2 T cell receptor beta chains below were found in one sample sequenced in a study of tumor-infiltrating lymphocytes in primary liver carcinoma (dated by TCRdb to 2016 to 2017). The listed sequencing device is Illumina HiSeq 2500. Using a constant-region primer and ProtoScript II reverse transcriptase, TCRbeta-specific cDNA was reverse-transcribed from approximately 0.55 ug total RNA. Three nested multiplex PCR rounds, following a slightly modified ARM-PCR procedure, were used to build the TCRbeta libraries. Multiplex TRBV1-TRBV30 forward primers and a Cbeta reverse primer were used in the first two PCR rounds, each of which was run for around 10 cycles. Using fastp trimming at Q25 and MiXCR clonotype assembly, TCRdb reanalyzed the public sequencing data and kept in-frame beta chains. Every distinct CDR3 protein forms one entry, paired with its most common genes and DNA. The sample table contains fewer than 250,000 distinct CDR3 sequences; only one count was recorded for about 85% of them. Of the sample, 15% to 20% falls within the top ten clones.

Without any cell sorting, total RNA and DNA were extracted together from 20-30 mg of bulk tissue using the AllPrep DNA/RNA mini kit. The material sequenced was tumor tissue from primary liver carcinoma. These receptor sequences come from a man aged 40-49 years with primary liver carcinoma and hepatitis B virus infection.

The chain is built from TRBV12-3 or TRBV12-4 and TRBJ1-1, with 8 bases that match TRBD1. The CDR3 has 15 residues. CDR3 sequence reads: CVGSLPPGGITEAFF. Here the CDR3 DNA reads TGTGTCGGCAGTCTCCCCCCAGGGGGCATCACTGAAGCTTTCTTT.

A note on this clonotype: One end of the junction varies from germline; a read error may be responsible. The rearrangement uses TRBV7-2 and TRBJ1-6, with TRBD1 as a possible D gene (5 bases). This CDR3 spans 13 amino acids. The V gene's germline CDR1 is SGHTA and CDR2 FQGNSA. CDR3 nucleotides: TGTGTCAGCAGCTTAGAATATGAGGGGTCCCTCCACTTT. It translates to CVSSLEYEGSLHF.